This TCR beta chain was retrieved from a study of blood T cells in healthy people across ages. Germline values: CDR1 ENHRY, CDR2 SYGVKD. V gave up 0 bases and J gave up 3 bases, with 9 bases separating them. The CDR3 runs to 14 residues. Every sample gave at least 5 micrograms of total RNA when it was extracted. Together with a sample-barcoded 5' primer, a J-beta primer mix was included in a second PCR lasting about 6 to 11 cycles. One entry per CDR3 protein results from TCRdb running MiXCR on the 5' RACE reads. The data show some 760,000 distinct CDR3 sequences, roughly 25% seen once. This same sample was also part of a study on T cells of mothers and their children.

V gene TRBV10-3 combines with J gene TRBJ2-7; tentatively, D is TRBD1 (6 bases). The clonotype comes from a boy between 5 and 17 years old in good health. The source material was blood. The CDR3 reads CAISESLDSYEQYF. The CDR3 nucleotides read TGTGCCATCAGTGAGTCGCTGGACAGCTACGAGCAGTACTTC.